Listed here are 30 T cell receptor beta chains from one sample, sequenced in a study of blood T cell repertoires in COVID-19. The repertoire was sequenced with immunoSEQ multiplex PCR; TCRdb's copy has only in-frame clones and lacks some. The table lists roughly 200,000 clones, roughly nine tenths of them singletons. The sequenced material came from PBMCs or T cells enriched from blood (not recorded which). The receptors were gathered from a woman in her 30s with acute COVID-19.

The gene calls are TRBV5-6 and TRBJ1-1; tentatively, D is TRBD1 (5 bases). This CDR3 is built from 14 residues. Germline lookup yields CDR1 SGHDT and CDR2 YYEEEE. Trimming took 4 bases from V and 3 from J, leaving 13 bases between them. DNA for the CDR3: TGTGCCAGCAGCACCATTGACAGCTACACTGAAGCTTTCTTT. It is translated as CASSTIDSYTEAFF.

The rearrangement uses TRBV7-9 and TRBJ1-2; no reliable D call. The V end was cut by 0 bases, the J end by 5 bases, with 4 bases between. CDR3 size: 12 residues. The germline V gene encodes CDR1 SEHNR and CDR2 FQNEAQ (reference sequence). The CDR3 loop reads CASSLAGYGYTF. As DNA, the CDR3 is TGTGCCAGCAGCTTAGCCGGGTATGGCTACACCTTC.

This chain links TRBV4-1 with TRBJ1-2, with TRBD1 identical over 8 bases. V dropped 1 base and J dropped 2; count of bases not matched to a gene: 12. CDR1 is MGHRA, CDR2 YSYEKL, per germline. The CDR3 is made up of 18 amino acids. For the CDR3, the DNA is TGCGCCAGCAGCCAAGCAAGGGGGAAACGACAGGGGAACTATGGCTACACCTTC. The encoded protein is CASSQARGKRQGNYGYTF.

V gene TRBV5-1 combines with J gene TRBJ1-3, with 7 nucleotides matching TRBD1. The CDR3 sequence is 14 residues long. Germline V gene data show CDR1 as SGHRS and CDR2 as YFSETQ. V was pared by 2 bases and J by 5 bases, with 4 bases of the junction left unmatched. CDR3 bases: TGCGCCAGCAGCTTCGGGACAGATAGAAACACCATATATTTT. Protein product: CASSFGTDRNTIYF. The complete variable domain, with remaining parts taken from reference TRBV5-1 and TRBJ1-3, reads KAGVTQTPRYLIKTRGQQVTLSCSPISGHRSVSWYQQTPGQGLQFLFEYFSETQRNKGNFPGRFSGRQFSNSRSEMNVSTLELGDSALYLCASSFGTDRNTIYFGEGSWLTVV.

The chain is built from TRBV5-4 and TRBJ1-6; 8 bases fit TRBD1. This CDR3 has 15 residues. V trimming: 6 bases; J trimming: 8 bases; junction bases outside the gene matches: 10. The germline CDR1 and CDR2 sequences are SGHNT and YYREEE (reference sequence). The CDR3, as DNA: TGTGCCAGCACCGAAACAGGGGGTTTGGATTCACCCCTCCACTTT. Its translation is CASTETGGLDSPLHF.

This chain connects TRBV15 to TRBJ2-5; 8 bases match TRBD2. The germline gives CDR1 LNHNV, CDR2 YYDKDF (reference sequence). This CDR3 contains 15 residues. V lost 9 bases to trimming and J lost 0 bases; unmatched junction nucleotides: 9. The DNA of the CDR3 is TGTGCCACAAACGAGGGCGGGGGGCACCAAGAGACCCAGTACTTC. It specifies CATNEGGGHQETQYF. The full variable domain, with the rest looked up from reference TRBV15 and TRBJ2-5, is DAMVIQNPRYQVTQFGKPVTLSCSQTLNHNVMYWYQQKSSQAPKLLFHYYDKDFNNEADTPDNFQSRRPNTSFCFLDIRSPGLGDTAMYLCATNEGGGHQETQYFGPGTRLLVL.

The chain has TRBV20-1 and TRBJ1-1, with D perhaps matching TRBD1 (6 bases). The CDR3 consists of 11 residues. Germline lookup yields CDR1 DFQATT and CDR2 SNEGSKA (reference sequence). Trimming shortened V by 6 bases and J by 10 bases, and 15 bases separated the two germline ends. The DNA of the CDR3 is TGCAGTGCGCCGGGACACCTTGCAGCTTTCTTT. This codes for CSAPGHLAAFF.

The V gene is TRBV28, the J gene TRBJ1-3; D unresolved. Trimming pared 3 bases from V and 4 bases from J, leaving 19 bases between. From germline, CDR1 is MDHEN and CDR2 SYDVKM. The CDR3 totals 17 residues. CDR3 residues: CASSFGSVTGSGNTIYF. Written as DNA, the CDR3 is TGTGCCAGCAGTTTTGGCAGTGTGACGGGGTCAGGAAACACCATATATTTT.

The chain combines TRBV6-5 with TRBJ2-3, with 9 bases that match TRBD2. V shed 2 bases and J 6 bases; nucleotides not matched to a gene: 6. Per the germline V gene, CDR1 is MNHEY and CDR2 is SVGAGI. The CDR3 covers 15 residues. In nucleotides, the CDR3 is TGTGCCAGCAGTTACCGTGCGGGGGGGGAGGATACGCAGTATTTT. This encodes CASSYRAGGEDTQYF.

The chain recombines TRBV15 with TRBJ1-1, with D unresolved. Germline CDR1 is LNHNV and CDR2 is YYDKDF (reference sequence). CDR3 length: 16 amino acids. The V and J ends lost 0 bases and 1 base respectively, with 12 bases between them. The CDR3 nucleotides read TGTGCCACCAGCAGAGATCTCTACAACAGGAACACTGAAGCTTTCTTT. Its translation: CATSRDLYNRNTEAFF.

CDR3 DNA: TGTGCCAGCAGGCTCGGACAGACGAACACCGGGGAGCTGTTTTTT. This codes for CASRLGQTNTGELFF. This sequence joins TRBV28 and TRBJ2-2; D is possibly TRBD1 (6 bases). Between the trimmed V and J ends, which lost 6 bases and 0 bases, there was a span of 11 bases. Germline assignment: CDR1 MDHEN and CDR2 SYDVKM. The CDR3 has 15 residues.

The V gene is TRBV28, the J gene TRBJ2-1; unclear D gene. V shed 6 bases and J shed 9 bases, with 12 bases lying between them. The CDR3 has 12 residues. Germline values: CDR1 MDHEN, CDR2 SYDVKM. The CDR3 nucleotides read TGTGCCAGCAGCCTCACGATCGGTGAGCAGTTCTTC. It codes for CASSLTIGEQFF.

This clone occurred once. This chain uses TRBV10-3 with TRBJ1-2, with unresolved D. CDR1 and CDR2 from the germline V gene are ENHRY and SYGVKD. This CDR3 is 12 amino acids long. The V end was cut by 2 bases, the J end by 1 base, with 2 bases between. The CDR3 bases are TGTGCCATCAGTGAGCGTAACTATGGCTACACCTTC. Amino acids: CAISERNYGYTF.

This chain connects TRBV2 to TRBJ2-7; weak D call: TRBD1 (6 bases). The germline V and J ends were trimmed by 3 bases and 1 base, with 10 bases remaining between them. Germline CDR1 reads SNHLY; CDR2 reads FYNNEI. The CDR3 has 14 amino acids. Here the CDR3 DNA reads TGTGCCAGCAGTGACAGGGGTACGTCCTACGAGCAGTACTTC. It yields the protein CASSDRGTSYEQYF.

The chain recombines TRBV5-1 with TRBJ2-2; 7 bases are shared with TRBD2. This CDR3 spans 15 amino acids. CDR1 is SGHRS and CDR2 is YFSETQ in the germline V gene. V lost 0 bases to trimming and J lost 4 bases; unmatched junction nucleotides: 3. The CDR3 is CASSLEGLFTGELFF. CDR3 bases: TGCGCCAGCAGCTTGGAGGGACTATTCACCGGGGAGCTGTTTTTT. The entire variable domain, with the rest obtained from reference TRBV5-1 and TRBJ2-2, is as follows: KAGVTQTPRYLIKTRGQQVTLSCSPISGHRSVSWYQQTPGQGLQFLFEYFSETQRNKGNFPGRFSGRQFSNSRSEMNVSTLELGDSALYLCASSLEGLFTGELFFGEGSRLTVL.

This clone was picked up a small number of times. This CDR3 reads CATAVDPGGIYEQYF. CDR3 bases: TGCGCCACCGCGGTGGACCCCGGAGGGATTTACGAGCAGTACTTC. This sequence joins TRBV4-1 and TRBJ2-7, with D possibly TRBD2 on 6 matching bases. CDR1 is MGHRA and CDR2 is YSYEKL in the germline V gene. This CDR3 has 15 amino acids. V lost 10 bases to trimming and J lost 4 bases, with 23 bases between them.

This clone was detected ten times or more. The chain employs TRBV9 and TRBJ2-1; 11 nucleotides line up with TRBD2. V lost 2 bases, J lost 8 bases, and 9 bases stayed unmatched. This CDR3 is built from 16 residues. Per the germline V gene, CDR1 is SGDLS and CDR2 is YYNGEE. The CDR3 nucleotides read TGTGCCAGCAGCGTTAGCGGGGGGGGGACCTTCGATGAGCAGTTCTTC. It codes for CASSVSGGGTFDEQFF.

The V gene is TRBV19, the J gene TRBJ2-3, with a possible D match to TRBD2 (5 bases). CDR1 LNHDA and CDR2 SQIVND come from the germline V gene (reference sequence). The CDR3 sequence is 17 residues long. V was pared by 1 base and J by 3 bases, with 17 bases between. CDR3 sequence: CASSIVASSVFTDTQYF. In nucleotides, the CDR3 is TGTGCCAGTAGTATAGTAGCTAGCTCGGTCTTTACAGATACGCAGTATTTT.

The CDR3 loop reads CASSLRIGGETQYF. The CDR3 bases are TGTGCCAGCAGCTTGAGAATCGGCGGGGAGACCCAGTACTTC. This chain joins TRBV7-2 and TRBJ2-5, with D possibly TRBD2 on 5 matching bases. V was cut by 3 bases and J by 5 bases, with 13 bases left in between. The CDR3 has 14 residues. The germline V gene has CDR1 SGHTA and CDR2 FQGNSA.

V is TRBV7-9 and J is TRBJ1-1, with D uncertain. This CDR3 spans 14 amino acids. V lost 3 bases, J lost 1 base, and 9 bases lay in between. In germline, CDR1 is SEHNR, CDR2 FQNEAQ (reference sequence). The CDR3 sequence: CASSLRTGNTEAFF. The CDR3 bases are TGTGCCAGCAGCTTGCGTACGGGGAACACTGAAGCTTTCTTT.

Of note for this clone: A read error may produce the germline difference seen at one junction end. The genes are TRBV27 and TRBJ1-3; 12 nucleotides align to TRBD1. The CDR3 loop spans 19 amino acids. Germline V gives CDR1 MNHEY, CDR2 SMNVEV (reference sequence). CDR3 in amino acids: CASSLWDRGHLVTGNTIYF. DNA of the CDR3: TGTGCCAGCAGCCTCTGGGACAGGGGGCATCTTGTAACTGGGAACACCATATATTTT.

This clone was seen a single time. The V gene is TRBV14, the J gene TRBJ1-1; TRBD1 matches 7 bases. The V gene's germline CDR1 is SGHDN and CDR2 FVKESK. The J segment lost 1 base and the V segment lost 3 bases, leaving 5 bases of the junction unmatched. The CDR3 consists of 15 residues. CDR3 sequence: CASSHPTGRNTEAFF. CDR3 in DNA: TGTGCCAGCAGCCACCCGACAGGGCGGAACACTGAAGCTTTCTTT.

This clone was counted once. This rearrangement joins TRBV6-1 to TRBJ1-2; 9 bases match TRBD1. V trimming: 3 bases; J trimming: 8 bases; junction bases outside the gene matches: 4. CDR1 is MNHNS and CDR2 is SASEGT in the germline V gene. The length of the CDR3 is 13 residues. The chain's CDR3 is CASSEGTGRGYTF. CDR3 DNA sequence: TGTGCCAGCAGTGAGGGGACAGGGAGAGGCTACACCTTC.

V gene TRBV2 combines with J gene TRBJ1-1; 11 bases match TRBD1. The CDR3 has 16 residues. The J segment lost 1 base and the V segment lost 1 base, leaving 2 bases of the junction unmatched. The germline CDR1 and CDR2 sequences are SNHLY and FYNNEI. The CDR3 bases are TGTGCCAGCAGTGAAGTCGGGACAGGGGGGAACACTGAAGCTTTCTTT. Its protein product is CASSEVGTGGNTEAFF.

The V gene is TRBV19, the J gene TRBJ1-2; weak D call: TRBD1 (5 bases). The CDR3 is made up of 14 amino acids. Germline V gene lookup returns CDR1 LNHDA and CDR2 SQIVND (reference sequence). V gave up 5 bases and J gave up 7 bases, with 17 bases separating them. CDR3 nucleotide sequence: TGTGCCAGTAGTGTGGACACCCAGGTTGGTGGCTACACCTTC. Amino acid sequence: CASSVDTQVGGYTF.

The V and J genes are TRBV19 and TRBJ1-5, with unresolved D. In germline, CDR1 is LNHDA, CDR2 SQIVND (reference sequence). V lost 10 bases to trimming and J lost 2 bases, with 12 bases between them. This CDR3 is 13 amino acids long. CDR3 amino acids: CATSPSGNQPQHF. Here the CDR3 DNA reads TGTGCCACTTCCCCGTCAGGCAATCAGCCCCAGCATTTT.

CDR3 in amino acids: CASSQTGQGLSADGYTF. The CDR3 DNA reads TGTGCCAGCTCACAAACGGGACAGGGACTTAGTGCTGATGGCTACACCTTC. V is TRBV18 and J is TRBJ1-2; TRBD1 matches at 9 bases. CDR1 KGHSH and CDR2 LQKENI come from the germline V gene. Germline trimming cut 4 bases from V and 6 bases from J; bases unmatched to any gene: 15. This CDR3 is built from 17 residues. Complete variable domain (other parts from reference TRBV18 and TRBJ1-2): NAGVMQNPRHLVRRRGQEARLRCSPMKGHSHVYWYRQLPEEGLKFMVYLQKENIIDESGMPKERFSAEFPKEGPSILRIQQVVRGDSAAYFCASSQTGQGLSADGYTFGSGTRLTVV.

The V and J genes are TRBV2 and TRBJ1-4, with 9 bases that match TRBD1. The junction had 6 bases not matched to a gene; V was cut back by 8 bases and J by 8 bases. Germline V gene sequence: CDR1 SNHLY, CDR2 FYNNEI. The length of the CDR3 is 13 residues. The CDR3 DNA reads as TGTGCCAGCGGGGACAGGGCTGCAGAAAAACTGTTTTTT. Translated, it gives CASGDRAAEKLFF.

Note on this clone: A read error may account for a junction end that differs from germline. CDR3: CASSTNRGLVF. DNA for the CDR3: TGTGCCAGCAGTACCAACAGGGGGCTGGTCTTC. The chain carries TRBV6-2 or TRBV6-3 and TRBJ2-1; 9 bases map to TRBD1. This CDR3 is built from 11 residues. Per the germline V gene, CDR1 is MNHEY and CDR2 is SVGEGT.

The J gene is TRBJ2-3, the V gene TRBV28; no clear D gene. V was cut by 2 bases and J by 9 bases, with 12 bases left in between. This CDR3 has 13 residues. Germline-derived CDR1 and CDR2 are MDHEN and SYDVKM. CDR3 residues: CASSLPPRRTQYF. Written as DNA, the CDR3 is TGTGCCAGCAGTTTACCCCCCCGCAGGACGCAGTATTTT.